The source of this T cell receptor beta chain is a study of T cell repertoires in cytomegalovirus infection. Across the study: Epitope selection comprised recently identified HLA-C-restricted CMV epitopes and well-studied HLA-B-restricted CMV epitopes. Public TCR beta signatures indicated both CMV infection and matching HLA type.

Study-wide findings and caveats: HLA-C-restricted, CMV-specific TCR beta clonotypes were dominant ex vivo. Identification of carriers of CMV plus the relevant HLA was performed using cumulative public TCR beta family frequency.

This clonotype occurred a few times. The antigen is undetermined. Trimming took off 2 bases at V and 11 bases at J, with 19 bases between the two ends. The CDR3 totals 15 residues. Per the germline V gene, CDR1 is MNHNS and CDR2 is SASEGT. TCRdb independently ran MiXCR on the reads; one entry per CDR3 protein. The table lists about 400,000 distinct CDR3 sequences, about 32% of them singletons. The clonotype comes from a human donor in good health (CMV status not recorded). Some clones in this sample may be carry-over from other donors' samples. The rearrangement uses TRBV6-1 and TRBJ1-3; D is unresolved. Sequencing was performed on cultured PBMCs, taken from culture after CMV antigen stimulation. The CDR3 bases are TGTGCCAGCAGTGAATTCGGCAATCTCGGTACCCCCATATATTTT. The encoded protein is CASSEFGNLGTPIYF.